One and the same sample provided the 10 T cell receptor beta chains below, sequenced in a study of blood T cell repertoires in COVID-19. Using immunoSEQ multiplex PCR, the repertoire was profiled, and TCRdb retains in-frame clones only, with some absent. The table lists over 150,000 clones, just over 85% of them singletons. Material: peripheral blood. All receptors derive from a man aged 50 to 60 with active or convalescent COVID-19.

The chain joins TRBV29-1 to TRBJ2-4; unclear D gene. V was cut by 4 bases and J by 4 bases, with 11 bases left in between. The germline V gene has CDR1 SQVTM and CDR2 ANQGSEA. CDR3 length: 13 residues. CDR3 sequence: CSVVLNGKNIQYF. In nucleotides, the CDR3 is TGCAGCGTTGTTCTGAACGGGAAAAACATTCAGTACTTC.

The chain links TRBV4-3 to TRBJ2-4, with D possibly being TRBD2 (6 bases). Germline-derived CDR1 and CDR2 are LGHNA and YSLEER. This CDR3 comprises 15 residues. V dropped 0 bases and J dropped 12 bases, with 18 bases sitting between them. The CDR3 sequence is CASSQDAGTRGNQYF. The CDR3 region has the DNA TGCGCCAGCAGCCAAGATGCGGGAACCAGAGGGAATCAGTACTTC.

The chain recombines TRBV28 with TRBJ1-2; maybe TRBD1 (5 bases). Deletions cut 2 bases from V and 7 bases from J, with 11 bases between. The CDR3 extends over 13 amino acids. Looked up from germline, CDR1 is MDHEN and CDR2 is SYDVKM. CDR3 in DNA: TGTGCCAGCAGTTTAGATGCCGGGGGTGGCTACACCTTC. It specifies CASSLDAGGGYTF.

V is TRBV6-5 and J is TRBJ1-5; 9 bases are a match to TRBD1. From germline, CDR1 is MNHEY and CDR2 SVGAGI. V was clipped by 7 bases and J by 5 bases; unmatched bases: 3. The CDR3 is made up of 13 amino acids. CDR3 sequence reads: CASTDRGDQPQHF. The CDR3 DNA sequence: TGTGCCAGCACCGACAGGGGGGATCAGCCCCAGCATTTT.

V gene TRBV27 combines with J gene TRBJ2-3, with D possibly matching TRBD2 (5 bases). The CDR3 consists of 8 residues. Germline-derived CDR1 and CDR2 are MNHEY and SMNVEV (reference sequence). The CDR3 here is CAAPGRYF. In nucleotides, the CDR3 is TGTGCGGCTCCGGGGAGATATTTT.

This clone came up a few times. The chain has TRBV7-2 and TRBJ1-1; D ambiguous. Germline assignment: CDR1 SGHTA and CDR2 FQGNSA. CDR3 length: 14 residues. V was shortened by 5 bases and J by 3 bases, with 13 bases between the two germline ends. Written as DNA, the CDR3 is TGTGCCAGCAGCCCCCTTATGACTTACACTGAAGCTTTCTTT. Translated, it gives CASSPLMTYTEAFF.

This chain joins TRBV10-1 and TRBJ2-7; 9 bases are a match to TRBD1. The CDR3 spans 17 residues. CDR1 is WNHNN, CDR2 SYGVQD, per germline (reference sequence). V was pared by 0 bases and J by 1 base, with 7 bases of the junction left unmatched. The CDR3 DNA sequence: TGCGCCAGCAGTGAGTCGGGGGAGACAGGGGGTTCCTACGAGCAGTACTTC. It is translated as CASSESGETGGSYEQYF.

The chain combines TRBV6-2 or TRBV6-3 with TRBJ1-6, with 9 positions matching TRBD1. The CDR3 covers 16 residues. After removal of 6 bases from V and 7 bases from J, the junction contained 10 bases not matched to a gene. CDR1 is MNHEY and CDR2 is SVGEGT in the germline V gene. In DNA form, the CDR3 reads TGTGCCAGCAGCTTGACAGGGGGATTTGGGAATTCACCCCTCCACTTT. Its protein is CASSLTGGFGNSPLHF.

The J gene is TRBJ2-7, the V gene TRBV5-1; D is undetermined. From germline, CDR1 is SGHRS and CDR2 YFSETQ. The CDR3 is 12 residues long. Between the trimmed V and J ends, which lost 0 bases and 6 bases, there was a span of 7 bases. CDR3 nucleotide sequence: TGCGCCAGCAGCTTGGCCGTCGGCGAGCAGTACTTC. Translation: CASSLAVGEQYF.

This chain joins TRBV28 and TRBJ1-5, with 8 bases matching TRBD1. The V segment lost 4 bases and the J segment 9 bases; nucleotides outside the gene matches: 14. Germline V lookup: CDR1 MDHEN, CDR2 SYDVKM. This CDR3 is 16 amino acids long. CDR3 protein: CASSSIGQGNLGPQHF. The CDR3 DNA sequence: TGTGCCAGCAGTTCCATCGGACAGGGTAATTTGGGGCCCCAGCATTTT.